This TCR beta chain was retrieved from a study of blood T cells in healthy people across ages. The study, taken as a whole, reports: Roughly linear declines in TCR beta diversity per million T cells occurred with age.

This CDR3 has 12 amino acids. CDR1 SQVTM and CDR2 ANQGSEA come from the germline V gene. V was clipped by 5 bases and J by 4 bases, with 11 bases between them. The sample holds many counts of this clonotype. Its antigen remains unidentified. Combining a sample-barcoded 5' primer with a J-beta primer mix, a second PCR ran for roughly 6 to 12 cycles. TCRdb passed the 5' RACE reads through MiXCR, listing each CDR3 protein once. The sample has some 890,000 distinct CDR3 sequences; roughly 28% are singletons. Separately, the same data were catalogued under a study of T cells of mothers and their children.

J is TRBJ2-5 and V is TRBV29-1; D is tentatively TRBD1 or TRBD2 (5 bases each). This sequence originates from a woman in her thirties or forties in good health. Sequenced material: blood. This CDR3 reads CSVRGTGETQYF. CDR3 bases: TGCAGCGTTCGGGGCACGGGAGAGACCCAGTACTTC.